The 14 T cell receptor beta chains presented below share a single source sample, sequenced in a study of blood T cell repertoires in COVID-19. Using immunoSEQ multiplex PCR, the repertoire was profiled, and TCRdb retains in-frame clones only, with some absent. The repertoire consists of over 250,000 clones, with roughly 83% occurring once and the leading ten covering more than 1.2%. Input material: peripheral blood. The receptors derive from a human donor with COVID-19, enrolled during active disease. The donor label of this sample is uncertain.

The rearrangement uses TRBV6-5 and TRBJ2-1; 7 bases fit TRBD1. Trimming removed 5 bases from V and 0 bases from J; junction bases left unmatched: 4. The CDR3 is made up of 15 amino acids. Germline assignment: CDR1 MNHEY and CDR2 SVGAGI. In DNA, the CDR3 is TGTGCCAGCAGTCTGGGACAGAGCTCCTACAATGAGCAGTTCTTC. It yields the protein CASSLGQSSYNEQFF.

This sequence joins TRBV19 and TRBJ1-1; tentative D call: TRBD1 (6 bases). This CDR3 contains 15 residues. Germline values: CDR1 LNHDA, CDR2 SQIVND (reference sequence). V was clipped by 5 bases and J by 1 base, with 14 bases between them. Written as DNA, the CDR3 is TGTGCCAGTAGTCGGGCAGGGGCCGGGAACACTGAAGCTTTCTTT. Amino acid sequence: CASSRAGAGNTEAFF. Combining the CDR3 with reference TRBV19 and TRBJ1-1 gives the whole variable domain DGGITQSPKYLFRKEGQNVTLSCEQNLNHDAMYWYRQDPGQGLRLIYYSQIVNDFQKGDIAEGYSVSREKKESFPLTVTSAQKNPTAFYLCASSRAGAGNTEAFFGQGTRLTVV.

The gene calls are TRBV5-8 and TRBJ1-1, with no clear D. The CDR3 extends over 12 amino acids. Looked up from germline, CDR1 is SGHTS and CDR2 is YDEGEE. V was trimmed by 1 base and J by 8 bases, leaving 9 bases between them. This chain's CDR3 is CASSLRRIEAFF. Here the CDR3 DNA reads TGTGCCAGCAGCTTGAGGCGGATAGAAGCTTTCTTT.

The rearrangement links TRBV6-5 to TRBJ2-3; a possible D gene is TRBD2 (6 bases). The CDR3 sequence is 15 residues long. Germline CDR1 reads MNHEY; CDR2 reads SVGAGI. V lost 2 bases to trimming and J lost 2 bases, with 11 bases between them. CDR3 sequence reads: CASSYQGLYTDTQYF. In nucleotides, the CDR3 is TGTGCCAGCAGTTACCAGGGACTGTACACAGATACGCAGTATTTT.

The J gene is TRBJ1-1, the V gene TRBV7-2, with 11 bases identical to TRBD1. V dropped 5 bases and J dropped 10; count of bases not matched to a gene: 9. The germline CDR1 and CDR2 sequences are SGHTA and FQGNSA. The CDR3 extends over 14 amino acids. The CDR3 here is CASSPSRDRGSAFF. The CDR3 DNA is TGTGCCAGCAGCCCGAGCCGGGACAGGGGGTCAGCTTTCTTT.

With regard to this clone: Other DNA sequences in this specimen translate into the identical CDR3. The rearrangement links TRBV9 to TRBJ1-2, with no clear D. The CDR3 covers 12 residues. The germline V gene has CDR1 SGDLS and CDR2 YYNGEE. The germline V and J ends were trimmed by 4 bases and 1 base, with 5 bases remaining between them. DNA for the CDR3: TGTGCCAGCAGCCGCGATAACTATGGCTACACCTTC. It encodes CASSRDNYGYTF.

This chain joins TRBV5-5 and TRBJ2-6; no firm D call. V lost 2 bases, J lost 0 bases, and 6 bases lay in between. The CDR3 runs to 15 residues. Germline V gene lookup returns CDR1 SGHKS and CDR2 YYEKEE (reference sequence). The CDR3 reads CASSFRSSGANVLTF. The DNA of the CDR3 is TGTGCCAGCAGCTTCCGGAGCTCTGGGGCCAACGTCCTGACTTTC.

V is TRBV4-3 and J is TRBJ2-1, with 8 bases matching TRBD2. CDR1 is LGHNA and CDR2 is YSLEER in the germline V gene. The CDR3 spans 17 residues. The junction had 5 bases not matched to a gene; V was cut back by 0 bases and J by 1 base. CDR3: CASSQDVAGGSYNEQFF. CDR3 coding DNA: TGCGCCAGCAGCCAAGATGTGGCGGGAGGATCCTACAATGAGCAGTTCTTC.

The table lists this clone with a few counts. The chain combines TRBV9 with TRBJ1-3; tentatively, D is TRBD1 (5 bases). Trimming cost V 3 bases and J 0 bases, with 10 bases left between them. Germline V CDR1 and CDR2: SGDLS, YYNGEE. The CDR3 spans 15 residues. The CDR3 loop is CASSAGTHSGNTIYF. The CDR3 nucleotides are TGTGCCAGCAGCGCCGGGACTCACTCTGGAAACACCATATATTTT.

The CDR3 DNA reads TGTGCCAGCAGCCCCCAAAGACTAGCGGGAGTGATCACAGATACGCAGTATTTT. It yields the protein CASSPQRLAGVITDTQYF. The J gene is TRBJ2-3, the V gene TRBV3-1 (or the pseudogene TRBV3-2), with 12 positions matching TRBD2. J gave up 2 bases and V 4 bases, and 10 bases lay outside the gene matches. The length of the CDR3 is 18 residues. Germline loops: CDR1 LGHDT, CDR2 YNNKEL (reference sequence).

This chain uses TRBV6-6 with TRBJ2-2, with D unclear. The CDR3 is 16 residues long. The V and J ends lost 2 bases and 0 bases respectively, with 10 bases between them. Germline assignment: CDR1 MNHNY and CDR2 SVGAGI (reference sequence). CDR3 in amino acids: CASSYVGGTNTGELFF. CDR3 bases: TGTGCCAGCAGTTACGTAGGCGGTACGAACACCGGGGAGCTGTTTTTT.

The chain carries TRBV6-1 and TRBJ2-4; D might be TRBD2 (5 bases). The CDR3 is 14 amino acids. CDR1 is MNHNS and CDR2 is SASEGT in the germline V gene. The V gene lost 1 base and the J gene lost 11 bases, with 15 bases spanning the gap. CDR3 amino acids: CASSEERGSSVQYF. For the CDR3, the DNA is TGTGCCAGCAGTGAAGAACGAGGGAGTTCCGTTCAGTACTTC.

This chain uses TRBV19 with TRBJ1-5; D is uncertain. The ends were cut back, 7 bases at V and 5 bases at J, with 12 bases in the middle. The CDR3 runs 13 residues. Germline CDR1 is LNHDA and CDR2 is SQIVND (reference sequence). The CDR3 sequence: CASTPGIYQPQHF. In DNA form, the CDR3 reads TGTGCCAGTACCCCGGGAATTTATCAGCCCCAGCATTTT.

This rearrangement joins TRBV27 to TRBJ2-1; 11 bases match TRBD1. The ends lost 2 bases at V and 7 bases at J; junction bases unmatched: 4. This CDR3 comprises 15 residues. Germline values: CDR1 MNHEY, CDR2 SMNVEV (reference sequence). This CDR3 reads CASSLTWDRGNEQFF. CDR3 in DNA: TGTGCCAGCAGTTTAACTTGGGACAGGGGGAATGAGCAGTTCTTC.